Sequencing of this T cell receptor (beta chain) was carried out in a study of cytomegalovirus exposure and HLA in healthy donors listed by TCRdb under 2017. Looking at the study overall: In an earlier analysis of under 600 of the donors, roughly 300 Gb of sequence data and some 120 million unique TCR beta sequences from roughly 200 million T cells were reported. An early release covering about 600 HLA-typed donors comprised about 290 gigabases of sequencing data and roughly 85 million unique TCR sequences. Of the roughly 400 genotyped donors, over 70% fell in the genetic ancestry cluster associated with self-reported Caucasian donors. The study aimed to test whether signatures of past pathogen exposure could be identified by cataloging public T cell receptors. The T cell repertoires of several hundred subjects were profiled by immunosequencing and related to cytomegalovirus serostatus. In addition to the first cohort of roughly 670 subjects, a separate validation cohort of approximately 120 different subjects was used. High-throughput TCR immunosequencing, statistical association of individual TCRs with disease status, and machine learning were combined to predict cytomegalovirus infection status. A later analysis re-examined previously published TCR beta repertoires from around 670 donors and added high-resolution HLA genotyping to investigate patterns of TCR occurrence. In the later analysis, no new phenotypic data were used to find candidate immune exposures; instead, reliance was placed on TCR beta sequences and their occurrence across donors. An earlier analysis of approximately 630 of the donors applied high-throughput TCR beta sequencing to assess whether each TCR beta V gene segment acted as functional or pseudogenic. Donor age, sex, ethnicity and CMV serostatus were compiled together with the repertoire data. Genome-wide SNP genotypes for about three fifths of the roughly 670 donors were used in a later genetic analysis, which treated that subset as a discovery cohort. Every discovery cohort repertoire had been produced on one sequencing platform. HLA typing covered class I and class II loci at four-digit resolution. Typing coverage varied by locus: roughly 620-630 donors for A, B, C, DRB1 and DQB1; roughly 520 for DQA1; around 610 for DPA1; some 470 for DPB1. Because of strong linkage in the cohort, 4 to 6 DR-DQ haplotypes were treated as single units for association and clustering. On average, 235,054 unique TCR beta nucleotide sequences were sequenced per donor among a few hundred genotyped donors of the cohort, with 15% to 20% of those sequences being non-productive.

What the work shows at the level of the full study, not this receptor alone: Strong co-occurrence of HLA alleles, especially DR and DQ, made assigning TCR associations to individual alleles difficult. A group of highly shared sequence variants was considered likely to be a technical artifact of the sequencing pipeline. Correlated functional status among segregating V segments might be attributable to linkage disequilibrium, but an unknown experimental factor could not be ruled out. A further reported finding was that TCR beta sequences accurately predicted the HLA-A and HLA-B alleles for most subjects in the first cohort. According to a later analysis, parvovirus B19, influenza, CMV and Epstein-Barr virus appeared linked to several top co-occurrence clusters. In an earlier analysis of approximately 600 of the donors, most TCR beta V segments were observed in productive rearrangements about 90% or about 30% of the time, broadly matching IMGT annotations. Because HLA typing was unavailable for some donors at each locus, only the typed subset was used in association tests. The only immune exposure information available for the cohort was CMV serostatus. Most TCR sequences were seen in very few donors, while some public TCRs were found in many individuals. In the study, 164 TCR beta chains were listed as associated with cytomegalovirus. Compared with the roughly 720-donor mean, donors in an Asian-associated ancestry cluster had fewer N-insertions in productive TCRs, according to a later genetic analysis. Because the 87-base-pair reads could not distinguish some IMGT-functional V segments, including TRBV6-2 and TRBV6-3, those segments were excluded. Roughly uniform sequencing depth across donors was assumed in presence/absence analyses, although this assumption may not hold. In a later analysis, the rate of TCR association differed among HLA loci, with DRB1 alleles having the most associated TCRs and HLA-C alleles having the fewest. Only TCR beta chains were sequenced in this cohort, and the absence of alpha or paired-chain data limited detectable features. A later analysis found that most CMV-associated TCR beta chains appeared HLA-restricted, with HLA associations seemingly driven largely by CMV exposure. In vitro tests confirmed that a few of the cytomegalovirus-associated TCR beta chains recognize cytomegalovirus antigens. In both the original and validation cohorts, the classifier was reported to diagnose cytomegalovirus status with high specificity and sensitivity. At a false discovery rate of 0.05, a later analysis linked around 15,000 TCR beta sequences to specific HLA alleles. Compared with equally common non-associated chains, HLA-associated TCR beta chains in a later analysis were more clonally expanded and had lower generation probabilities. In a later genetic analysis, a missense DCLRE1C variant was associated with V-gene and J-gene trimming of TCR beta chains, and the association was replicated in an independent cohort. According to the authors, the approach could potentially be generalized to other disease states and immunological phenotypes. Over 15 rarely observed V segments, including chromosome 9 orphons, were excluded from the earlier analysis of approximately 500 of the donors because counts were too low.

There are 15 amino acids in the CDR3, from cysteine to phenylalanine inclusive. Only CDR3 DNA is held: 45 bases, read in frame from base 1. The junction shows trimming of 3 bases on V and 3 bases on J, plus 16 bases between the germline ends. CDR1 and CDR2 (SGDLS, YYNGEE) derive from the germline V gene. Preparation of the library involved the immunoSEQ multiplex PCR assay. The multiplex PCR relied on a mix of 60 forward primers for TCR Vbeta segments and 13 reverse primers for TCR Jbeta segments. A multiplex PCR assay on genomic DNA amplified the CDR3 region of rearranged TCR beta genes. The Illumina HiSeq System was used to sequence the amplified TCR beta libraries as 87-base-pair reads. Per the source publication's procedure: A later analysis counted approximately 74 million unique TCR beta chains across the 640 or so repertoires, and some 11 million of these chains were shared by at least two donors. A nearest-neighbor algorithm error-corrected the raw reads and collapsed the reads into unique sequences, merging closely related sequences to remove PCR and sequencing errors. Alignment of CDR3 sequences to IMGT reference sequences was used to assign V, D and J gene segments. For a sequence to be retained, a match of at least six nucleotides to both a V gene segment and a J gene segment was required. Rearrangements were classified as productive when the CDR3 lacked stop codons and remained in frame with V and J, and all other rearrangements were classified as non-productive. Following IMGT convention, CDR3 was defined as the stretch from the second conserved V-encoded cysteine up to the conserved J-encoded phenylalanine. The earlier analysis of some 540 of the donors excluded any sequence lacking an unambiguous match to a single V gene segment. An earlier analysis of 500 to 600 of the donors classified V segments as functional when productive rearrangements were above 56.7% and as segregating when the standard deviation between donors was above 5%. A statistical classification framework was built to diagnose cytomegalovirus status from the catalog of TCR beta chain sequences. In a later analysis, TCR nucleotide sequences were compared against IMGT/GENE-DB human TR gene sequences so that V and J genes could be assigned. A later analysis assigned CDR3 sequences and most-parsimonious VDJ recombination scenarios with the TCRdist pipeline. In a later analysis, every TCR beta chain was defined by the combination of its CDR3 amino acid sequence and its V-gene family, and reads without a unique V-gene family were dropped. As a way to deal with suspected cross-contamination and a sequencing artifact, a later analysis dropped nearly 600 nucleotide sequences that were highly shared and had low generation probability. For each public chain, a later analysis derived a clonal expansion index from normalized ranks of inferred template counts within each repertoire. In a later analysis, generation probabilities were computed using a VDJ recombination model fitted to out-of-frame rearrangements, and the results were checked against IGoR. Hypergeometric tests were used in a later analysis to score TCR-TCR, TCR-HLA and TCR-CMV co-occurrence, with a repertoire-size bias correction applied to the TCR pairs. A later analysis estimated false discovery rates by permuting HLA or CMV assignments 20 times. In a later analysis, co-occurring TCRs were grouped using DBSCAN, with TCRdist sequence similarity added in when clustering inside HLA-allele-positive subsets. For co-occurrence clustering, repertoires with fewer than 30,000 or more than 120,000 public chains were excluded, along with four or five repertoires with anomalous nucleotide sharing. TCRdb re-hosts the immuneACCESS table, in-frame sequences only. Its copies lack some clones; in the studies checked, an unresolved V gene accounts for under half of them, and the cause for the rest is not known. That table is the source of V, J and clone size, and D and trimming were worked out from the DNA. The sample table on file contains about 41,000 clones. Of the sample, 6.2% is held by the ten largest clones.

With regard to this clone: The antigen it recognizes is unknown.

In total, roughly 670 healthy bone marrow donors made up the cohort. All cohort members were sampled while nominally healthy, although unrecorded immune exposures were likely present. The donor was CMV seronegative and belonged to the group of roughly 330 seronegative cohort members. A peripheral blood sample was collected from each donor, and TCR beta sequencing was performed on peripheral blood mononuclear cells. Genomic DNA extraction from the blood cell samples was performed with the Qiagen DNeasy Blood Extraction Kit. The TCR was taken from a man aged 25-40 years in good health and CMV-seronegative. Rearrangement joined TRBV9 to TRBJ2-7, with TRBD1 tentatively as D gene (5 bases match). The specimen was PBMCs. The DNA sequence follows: TGTGCCAGCAGCGCAAGAGACAGTACCCTCTACGAGCAGTACTTC. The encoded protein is CASSARDSTLYEQYF.